These 27 T cell receptor beta chains were all obtained from the same sample, sequenced in a study of beta chain features in type 1 diabetes. Their cognate antigens are unknown. Expressed TCRB transcripts were sequenced after all isolated RNA was converted to cDNA. This table comes from immunoSEQ multiplex PCR, and its TCRdb copy is limited to in-frame clones, with some not included. The sample contains some 700,000 clones, 13% of which appear only once. General study findings and limits: In every one of the four CD4+ subsets, TCRB CDR3s were moderately but significantly shorter in Type 1 diabetes patients.

The sample consisted of naive CD4+ T cells from blood. The receptors were gathered from a man in his late teens or twenties with type 1 diabetes.

This clone was counted only a few times. The V gene is TRBV15, the J gene TRBJ2-7; no clear D. Germline V gene data show CDR1 as LNHNV and CDR2 as YYDKDF (reference sequence). This CDR3 is built from 14 residues. V was cut by 0 bases and J by 5 bases, with 11 bases left in between. The CDR3 loop is CATSRDPGFDEQYF. DNA of the CDR3: TGTGCCACCAGCAGAGATCCGGGTTTCGACGAGCAGTACTTC.

This clone was seen once. The chain combines TRBV7-2 with TRBJ2-2; D is unclear. The CDR3 sequence is 13 residues long. V lost 0 bases to trimming and J lost 6 bases, with 5 bases between them. CDR1 is SGHTA and CDR2 is FQGNSA in the germline V gene. CDR3 amino acids: CASSLAGPGELFF. The CDR3 DNA is TGTGCCAGCAGCTTAGCTGGACCCGGGGAGCTGTTTTTT.

This clone was detected a few times. V and J are TRBV7-3 and TRBJ1-2; 7 bases are a match to TRBD1. Germline V gene lookup returns CDR1 SGHTA and CDR2 FQGTGA. The CDR3 has 13 amino acids. V was pared by 3 bases and J by 2 bases, with 0 bases of the junction left unmatched. CDR3 protein: CASSLGQNYGYTF. The CDR3 DNA reads TGTGCCAGCAGCTTGGGACAGAACTATGGCTACACCTTC.

This clone has just a few counts. In the same sample, other DNA sequences code for this CDR3. This sequence joins TRBV9 and TRBJ1-2; possible D gene TRBD1, 6 bases. V lost 4 bases and J 0 bases, leaving 13 bases between the germline ends. CDR1 is SGDLS and CDR2 is YYNGEE in the germline V gene. The CDR3 spans 15 residues. CDR3 protein: CASSPTGQTNYGYTF. In nucleotides, the CDR3 is TGTGCCAGCAGCCCTACAGGACAGACTAACTATGGCTACACCTTC.

This clone was detected a few times. At the DNA level, this CDR3 is encoded by other sequences in the same sample as well. The chain recombines TRBV2 with TRBJ2-7; D is unclear. The germline V and J ends were trimmed by 6 bases and 4 bases, with 7 bases remaining between them. CDR1 is SNHLY and CDR2 is FYNNEI in the germline V gene. There are 11 residues in the CDR3. For the CDR3, the DNA is TGTGCCAGCAGCGCCAGTTACGAGCAGTACTTC. This sequence encodes CASSASYEQYF. Together with reference TRBV2 and TRBJ2-7, the CDR3 gives the full variable domain: EPEVTQTPSHQVTQMGQEVILRCVPISNHLYFYWYRQILGQKVEFLVSFYNNEISEKSEIFDDQFSVERPDGSNFTLKIRSTKLEDSAMYFCASSASYEQYFGPGTRLTVT.

The CDR3 DNA reads TGTGCCAGCAGCGCCCCCGGAGCTTACACTGAAGCTTTCTTT. Its protein is CASSAPGAYTEAFF. The V gene is TRBV10-3, the J gene TRBJ1-1; D is unresolved. This CDR3 contains 14 residues. V was clipped by 10 bases and J by 3 bases, with 18 bases between them. The germline gives CDR1 ENHRY, CDR2 SYGVKD.

V is TRBV7-9 and J is TRBJ2-5; TRBD1 matches at 9 bases. Germline CDR1 and CDR2: SEHNR and FQNEAQ (reference sequence). The CDR3 consists of 13 residues. V shed 5 bases, J shed 4 bases, and the junction held 2 bases outside the gene matches. DNA for the CDR3: TGTGCCAGCAGCATGGGACAGGGAGAGACCCAGTACTTC. Translating gives CASSMGQGETQYF.

The chain carries TRBV5-6 and TRBJ2-5; tentatively, D is TRBD2 (5 bases). CDR1 is SGHDT and CDR2 is YYEEEE in the germline V gene. Trimming removed 6 bases at V and 4 bases at J, with 16 bases between. This CDR3 is built from 14 residues. Here the CDR3 reads CASIKQNAGETQYF. CDR3 coding DNA: TGTGCCAGCATCAAACAAAATGCGGGAGAGACCCAGTACTTC.

This clone was observed a few times. The chain links TRBV5-6 to TRBJ2-3; D is possibly TRBD1 (6 bases). V was shortened by 4 bases and J by 6 bases, with 15 bases between the two germline ends. Per germline, CDR1 SGHDT and CDR2 YYEEEE. The CDR3 totals 14 residues. The CDR3 bases are TGTGCCAGCAGCCTTCGGTTGGGGGCGGATACGCAGTATTTT. Protein sequence: CASSLRLGADTQYF.

This clone was observed a few times. The chain combines TRBV29-1 with TRBJ2-2; D tentatively reads TRBD1 or TRBD2 (5 bases each). This CDR3 region has 14 residues. Trimming took 3 bases from V and 1 from J, leaving 9 bases between them. Germline V lookup: CDR1 SQVTM, CDR2 ANQGSEA. The CDR3 here is CSVEGVQNTGELFF. Written as DNA, the CDR3 is TGCAGCGTTGAGGGGGTACAGAACACCGGGGAGCTGTTTTTT.

The V and J genes are TRBV11-3 and TRBJ1-1, with 9 bases identical to TRBD1. Germline loops: CDR1 SGHNT, CDR2 YENEEA. The CDR3 is 17 residues long. V lost 7 bases, J lost 4 bases, and 16 bases stayed unmatched. CDR3 in DNA: TGTGCCAGCAACTCCCGGGACAGGGAGGTCCTGGGCACTGAAGCTTTCTTT. It yields the protein CASNSRDREVLGTEAFF.

The chain is built from TRBV2 and TRBJ1-1; D unresolved. Germline CDR1 SNHLY, CDR2 FYNNEI. CDR3 length: 13 residues. V was cut by 5 bases and J by 3 bases, with 10 bases left in between. For the CDR3, the DNA is TGTGCCAGCAGTCTAATAATGTACACTGAAGCTTTCTTT. Encoded protein: CASSLIMYTEAFF.

Only a few counts were recorded for this clone. J is TRBJ2-5 and V is TRBV11-2; D gene unclear. Germline assignment: CDR1 SGHAT and CDR2 FQNNGV. CDR3 length: 15 amino acids. V lost 4 bases to trimming and J lost 5 bases, with 17 bases between them. The CDR3 DNA is TGTGCCAGCAGCTCCCAAATAGTGGGTAGGGAGACCCAGTACTTC. Protein: CASSSQIVGRETQYF.

This clone was observed a handful of times. The chain employs TRBV23-1 and TRBJ1-2, with 7 bases lining up with TRBD1. TRBV23-1 is identified as an open reading frame with a role that is uncertain. CDR3 size: 14 residues. With V trimmed by 2 bases and J by 6 bases, 6 bases remained unmatched. The CDR3 sequence: CASSQRDRPHGYTF. The CDR3 nucleotides are TGCGCCAGCAGTCAAAGGGACAGACCCCATGGCTACACCTTC.

This clone was found a few times. J is TRBJ1-2 and V is TRBV4-1, with D uncertain. V gave up 4 bases and J gave up 2 bases, with 11 bases separating them. The CDR3 has 14 amino acids. The germline V gene encodes CDR1 MGHRA and CDR2 YSYEKL. CDR3 residues: CASSPRRANYGYTF. CDR3 coding DNA: TGCGCCAGCAGCCCCCGGAGAGCGAACTATGGCTACACCTTC.

The chain combines TRBV10-3 with TRBJ1-2; TRBD1 matches 8 bases. The V segment lost 5 bases and the J segment 6 bases; nucleotides outside the gene matches: 8. CDR3 length: 14 residues. Germline values: CDR1 ENHRY, CDR2 SYGVKD. CDR3 sequence: CAISLDRGGDGYTF. The CDR3 DNA follows: TGTGCCATCAGTCTCGACAGGGGCGGTGATGGCTACACCTTC.

For this clone: Within the sample, other DNA sequences also encode this same CDR3. V gene TRBV5-1 combines with J gene TRBJ1-1, with D unresolved. Trimming took 1 base from V and 5 from J, leaving 9 bases between them. Germline V CDR1 and CDR2: SGHRS, YFSETQ. The CDR3 runs to 13 residues. Here the CDR3 reads CASSLSGETEAFF. The CDR3 coding sequence is TGCGCCAGCAGCTTGTCAGGAGAGACTGAAGCTTTCTTT.

V usage is TRBV7-3 and J usage is TRBJ1-1; possibly TRBD1 for D (5 bases). This CDR3 region has 14 residues. The V gene lost 3 bases and the J gene lost 2 bases, with 10 bases spanning the gap. Germline CDR1 and CDR2: SGHTA and FQGTGA. For the CDR3, the DNA is TGTGCCAGCAGCTTTGGGGCGGGTAACACTGAAGCTTTCTTT. Protein sequence: CASSFGAGNTEAFF.

This clone showed up just a few times. The DNA of the CDR3 is TGTGCCAGCAGTTACGAGGACAGGGGGCTTTACGAGCAGTACTTC. The encoded protein is CASSYEDRGLYEQYF. The chain recombines TRBV6-6 with TRBJ2-7; TRBD1 matches at 11 bases. Germline V gene sequence: CDR1 MNHNY, CDR2 SVGAGI (reference sequence). CDR3 length equals 15 residues. J gave up 4 bases and V 2 bases, and 4 bases lay outside the gene matches.

This clone was detected only a few times. Other DNA sequences in the same sample also yield this CDR3. The rearrangement uses TRBV2 and TRBJ1-2; 7 bases are a match to TRBD1. The CDR3 totals 12 residues. With 8 bases clipped from V and 2 bases from J, the junction kept 2 bases outside the gene matches. From germline, CDR1 is SNHLY and CDR2 FYNNEI. The CDR3 spells CASRDSNYGYTF. For the CDR3, the DNA is TGTGCCAGCCGGGACAGCAACTATGGCTACACCTTC.

The table lists this clone with a few counts. The V call is TRBV15, the J call TRBJ1-6; D is undetermined. Between the trimmed V and J ends, which lost 0 bases and 8 bases, there was a span of 8 bases. The CDR3 is made up of 14 amino acids. Germline-derived CDR1 and CDR2 are LNHNV and YYDKDF (reference sequence). This chain's CDR3 is CATSREGPYSPLHF. The CDR3, as DNA: TGTGCCACCAGCAGAGAGGGTCCATATTCACCCCTCCACTTT.

The CDR3 loop is CASSDRGRNTEAFF. Written as DNA, the CDR3 is TGTGCCAGCAGTGACAGGGGGAGAAACACTGAAGCTTTCTTT. The chain combines TRBV6-4 with TRBJ1-1; the D gene is possibly TRBD1 (6 bases). The CDR3 contains 14 residues. V was pared by 2 bases and J by 2 bases, with 9 bases between. Germline lookup yields CDR1 MRHNA and CDR2 SNTAGT.

This sequence joins TRBV4-1 and TRBJ2-7; D is unresolved. The CDR3 contains 13 residues. Trimming removed 0 bases from V and 8 bases from J, with 11 bases in between. Germline assignment: CDR1 MGHRA and CDR2 YSYEKL. The CDR3 is CASSQDSDTKQYF. For the CDR3, the DNA is TGCGCCAGCAGCCAAGATTCGGATACGAAGCAGTACTTC.

This clone was observed a handful of times. The chain employs TRBV5-1 and TRBJ2-1, with a possible D match to TRBD2 (5 bases). CDR3 size: 12 residues. Deletions cut 2 bases from V and 5 bases from J, with 5 bases between. Looked up from germline, CDR1 is SGHRS and CDR2 is YFSETQ. Written as DNA, the CDR3 is TGCGCCAGCAGCTTCGGGGACAATGAGCAGTTCTTC. Its protein product is CASSFGDNEQFF.

This clone was recorded a few times. The chain joins TRBV19 to TRBJ1-1, with D hard to call. This CDR3 region has 14 residues. Trimming left V 2 bases short and J 0 bases short, with 7 bases between. Germline V lookup: CDR1 LNHDA, CDR2 SQIVND (reference sequence). The CDR3 protein is CASSISLMNTEAFF. The CDR3 DNA follows: TGTGCCAGTAGTATATCACTCATGAACACTGAAGCTTTCTTT. The entire variable domain, with the rest obtained from reference TRBV19 and TRBJ1-1, is as follows: DGGITQSPKYLFRKEGQNVTLSCEQNLNHDAMYWYRQDPGQGLRLIYYSQIVNDFQKGDIAEGYSVSREKKESFPLTVTSAQKNPTAFYLCASSISLMNTEAFFGQGTRLTVV.

The chain is built from TRBV30 and TRBJ2-2; D is unresolved. Germline CDR1 GTSNPN, CDR2 SVGIG (reference sequence). The length of the CDR3 is 13 residues. The germline V and J ends were trimmed by 2 bases and 1 base, with 5 bases remaining between them. CDR3 sequence: CAWSSQNTGELFF. CDR3 coding DNA: TGTGCCTGGAGTTCCCAGAACACCGGGGAGCTGTTTTTT.

This clone was seen a handful of times. The rearrangement joins TRBV28 to TRBJ1-1; 12 nucleotides match TRBD1. Trimming at V came to 4 bases and at J to 4 bases, leaving 4 bases not matched to a gene. The CDR3 spans 15 residues. Germline values: CDR1 MDHEN, CDR2 SYDVKM. The CDR3 loop reads CASSSGQGALTEAFF. DNA for the CDR3: TGTGCCAGCAGTTCGGGACAGGGGGCTCTCACTGAAGCTTTCTTT.